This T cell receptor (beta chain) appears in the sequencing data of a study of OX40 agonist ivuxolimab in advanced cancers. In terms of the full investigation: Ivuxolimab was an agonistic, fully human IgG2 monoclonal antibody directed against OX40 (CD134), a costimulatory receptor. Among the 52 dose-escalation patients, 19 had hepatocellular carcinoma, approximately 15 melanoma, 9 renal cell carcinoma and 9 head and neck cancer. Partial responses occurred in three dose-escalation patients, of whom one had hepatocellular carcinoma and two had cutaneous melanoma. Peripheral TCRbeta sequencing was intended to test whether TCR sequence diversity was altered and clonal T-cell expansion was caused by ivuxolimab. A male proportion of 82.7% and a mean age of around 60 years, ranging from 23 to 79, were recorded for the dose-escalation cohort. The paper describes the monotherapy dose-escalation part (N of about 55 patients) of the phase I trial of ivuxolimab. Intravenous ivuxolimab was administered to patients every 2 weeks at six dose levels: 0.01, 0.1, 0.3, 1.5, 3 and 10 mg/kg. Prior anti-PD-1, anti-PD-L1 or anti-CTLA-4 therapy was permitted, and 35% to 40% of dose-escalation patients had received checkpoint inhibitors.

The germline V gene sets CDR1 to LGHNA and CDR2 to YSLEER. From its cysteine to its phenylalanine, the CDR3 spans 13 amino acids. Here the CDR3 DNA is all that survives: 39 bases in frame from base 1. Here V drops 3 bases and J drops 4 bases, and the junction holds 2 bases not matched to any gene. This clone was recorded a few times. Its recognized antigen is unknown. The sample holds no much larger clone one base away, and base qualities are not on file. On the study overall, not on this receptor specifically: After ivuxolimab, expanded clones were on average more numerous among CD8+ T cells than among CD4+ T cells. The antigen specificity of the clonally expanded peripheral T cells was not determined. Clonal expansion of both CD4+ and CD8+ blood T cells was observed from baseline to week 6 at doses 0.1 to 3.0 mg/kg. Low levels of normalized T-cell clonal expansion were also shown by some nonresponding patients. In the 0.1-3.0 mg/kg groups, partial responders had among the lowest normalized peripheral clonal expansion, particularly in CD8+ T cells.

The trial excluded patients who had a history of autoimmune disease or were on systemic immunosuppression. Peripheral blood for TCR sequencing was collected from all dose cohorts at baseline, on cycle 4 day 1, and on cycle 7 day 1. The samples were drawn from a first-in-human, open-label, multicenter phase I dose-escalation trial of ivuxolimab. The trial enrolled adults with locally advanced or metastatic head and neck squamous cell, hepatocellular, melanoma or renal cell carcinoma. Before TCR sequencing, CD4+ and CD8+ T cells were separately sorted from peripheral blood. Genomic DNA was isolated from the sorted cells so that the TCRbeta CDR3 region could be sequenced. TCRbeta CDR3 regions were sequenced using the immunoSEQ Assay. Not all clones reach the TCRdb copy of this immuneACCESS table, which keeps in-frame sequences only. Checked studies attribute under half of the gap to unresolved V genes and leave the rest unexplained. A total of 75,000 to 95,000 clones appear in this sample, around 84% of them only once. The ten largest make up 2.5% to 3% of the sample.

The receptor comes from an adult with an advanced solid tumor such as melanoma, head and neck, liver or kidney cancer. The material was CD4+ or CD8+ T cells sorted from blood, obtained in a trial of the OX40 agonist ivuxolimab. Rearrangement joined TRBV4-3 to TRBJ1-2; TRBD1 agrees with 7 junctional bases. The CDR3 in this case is CASSQDRSYGYTF. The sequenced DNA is TGCGCCAGCAGCCAGGACAGGAGCTATGGCTACACCTTC.